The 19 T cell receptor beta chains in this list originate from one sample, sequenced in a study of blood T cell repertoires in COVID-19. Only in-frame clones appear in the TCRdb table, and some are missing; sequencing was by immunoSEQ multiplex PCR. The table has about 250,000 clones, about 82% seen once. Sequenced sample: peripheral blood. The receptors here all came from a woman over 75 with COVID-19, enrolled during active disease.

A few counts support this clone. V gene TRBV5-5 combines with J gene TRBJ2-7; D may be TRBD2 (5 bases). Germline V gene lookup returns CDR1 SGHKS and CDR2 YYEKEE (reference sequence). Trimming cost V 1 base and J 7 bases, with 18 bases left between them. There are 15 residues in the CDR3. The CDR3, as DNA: TGTGCCAGCAGCTTGTTAAGTCAGACCGGCGGGGAGCAGTACGTC. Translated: CASSLLSQTGGEQYV.

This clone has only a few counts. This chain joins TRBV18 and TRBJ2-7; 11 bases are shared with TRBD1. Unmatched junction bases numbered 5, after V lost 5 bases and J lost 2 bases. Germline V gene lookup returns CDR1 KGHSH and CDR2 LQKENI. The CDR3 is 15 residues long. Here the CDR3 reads CASSIGQGATYEQYV. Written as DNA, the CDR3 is TGTGCCAGCTCAATCGGACAGGGGGCCACCTACGAGCAGTACGTC.

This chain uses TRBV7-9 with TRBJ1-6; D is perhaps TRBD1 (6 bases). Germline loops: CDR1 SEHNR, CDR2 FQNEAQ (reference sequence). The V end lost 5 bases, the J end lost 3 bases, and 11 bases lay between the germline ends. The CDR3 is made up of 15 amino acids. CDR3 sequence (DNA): TGTGCCAGCAGCCCCCTACAGGGCTATAATTCACCCCTCCACTTT. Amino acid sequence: CASSPLQGYNSPLHF. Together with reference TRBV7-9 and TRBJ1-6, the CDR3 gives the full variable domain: DTGVSQNPRHKITKRGQNVTFRCDPISEHNRLYWYRQTLGQGPEFLTYFQNEAQLEKSRLLSDRFSAERPKGSFSTLEIQRTEQGDSAMYLCASSPLQGYNSPLHFGNGTRLTVT.

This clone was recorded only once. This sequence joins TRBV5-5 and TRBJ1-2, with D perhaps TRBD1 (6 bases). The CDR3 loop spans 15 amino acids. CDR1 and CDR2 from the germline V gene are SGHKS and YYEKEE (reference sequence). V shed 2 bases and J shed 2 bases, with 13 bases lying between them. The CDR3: CASSLTGTHNYGYTF. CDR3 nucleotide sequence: TGTGCCAGCAGCTTAACCGGGACACACAACTATGGCTACACCTTC.

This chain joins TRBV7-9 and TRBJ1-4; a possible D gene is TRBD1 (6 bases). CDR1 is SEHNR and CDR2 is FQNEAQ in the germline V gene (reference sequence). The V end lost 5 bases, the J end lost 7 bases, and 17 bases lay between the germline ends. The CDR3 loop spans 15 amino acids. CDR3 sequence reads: CASSPPGGGGEKLFF. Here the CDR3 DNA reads TGTGCCAGCAGCCCCCCGGGAGGGGGGGGTGAAAAACTGTTTTTT.

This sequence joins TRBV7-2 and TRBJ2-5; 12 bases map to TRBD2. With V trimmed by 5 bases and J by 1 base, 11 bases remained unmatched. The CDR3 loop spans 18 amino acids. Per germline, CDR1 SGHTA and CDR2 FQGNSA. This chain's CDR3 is CASSLPTLAGGPQETQYF. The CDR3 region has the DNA TGTGCCAGCAGCCTCCCGACACTAGCGGGGGGCCCCCAAGAGACCCAGTACTTC.

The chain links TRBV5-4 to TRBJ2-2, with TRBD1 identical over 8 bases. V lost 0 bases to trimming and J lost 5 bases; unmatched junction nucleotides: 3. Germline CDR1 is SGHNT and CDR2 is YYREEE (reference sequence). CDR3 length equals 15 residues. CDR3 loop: CASSLGQGLTGELFF. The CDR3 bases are TGTGCCAGCAGCTTGGGACAGGGGCTAACCGGGGAGCTGTTTTTT.

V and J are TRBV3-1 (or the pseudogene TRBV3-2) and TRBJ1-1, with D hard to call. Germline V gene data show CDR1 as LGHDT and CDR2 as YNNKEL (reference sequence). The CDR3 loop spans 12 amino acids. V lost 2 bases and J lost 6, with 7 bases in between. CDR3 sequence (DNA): TGTGCCAGCAGCCAACTTAGCGCTGAAGCTTTCTTT. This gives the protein CASSQLSAEAFF.

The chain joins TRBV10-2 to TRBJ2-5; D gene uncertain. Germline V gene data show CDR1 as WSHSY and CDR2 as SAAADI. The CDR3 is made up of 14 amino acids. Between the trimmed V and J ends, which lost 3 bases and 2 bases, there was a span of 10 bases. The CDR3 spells CASSESTGQETQYF. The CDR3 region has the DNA TGCGCCAGCAGTGAATCGACGGGTCAAGAGACCCAGTACTTC.

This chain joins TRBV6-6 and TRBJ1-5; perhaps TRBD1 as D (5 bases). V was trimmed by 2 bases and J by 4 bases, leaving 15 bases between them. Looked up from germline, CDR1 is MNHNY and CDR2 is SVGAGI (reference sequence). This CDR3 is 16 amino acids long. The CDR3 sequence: CASSYGRDFRNQPQHF. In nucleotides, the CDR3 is TGTGCCAGCAGTTACGGGAGGGACTTTAGGAATCAGCCCCAGCATTTT.

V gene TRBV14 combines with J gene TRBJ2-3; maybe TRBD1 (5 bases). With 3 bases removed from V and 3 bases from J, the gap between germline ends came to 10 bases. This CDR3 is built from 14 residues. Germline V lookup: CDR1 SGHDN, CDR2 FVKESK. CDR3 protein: CASSHRDRTDTQYF. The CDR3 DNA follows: TGTGCCAGCAGCCACAGGGATAGAACAGATACGCAGTATTTT.

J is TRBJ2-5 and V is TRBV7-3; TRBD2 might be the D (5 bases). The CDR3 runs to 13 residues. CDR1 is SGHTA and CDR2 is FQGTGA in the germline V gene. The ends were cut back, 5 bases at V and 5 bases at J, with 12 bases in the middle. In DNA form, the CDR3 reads TGTGCCAGCAGCCCGGACCCGGGGGAGACCCAGTACTTC. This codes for CASSPDPGETQYF.

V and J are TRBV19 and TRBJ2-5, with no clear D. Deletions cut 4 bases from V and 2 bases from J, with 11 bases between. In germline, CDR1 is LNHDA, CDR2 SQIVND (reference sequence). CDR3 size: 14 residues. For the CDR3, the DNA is TGTGCCAGTAGTACGACATCGTATCAAGAGACCCAGTACTTC. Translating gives CASSTTSYQETQYF.

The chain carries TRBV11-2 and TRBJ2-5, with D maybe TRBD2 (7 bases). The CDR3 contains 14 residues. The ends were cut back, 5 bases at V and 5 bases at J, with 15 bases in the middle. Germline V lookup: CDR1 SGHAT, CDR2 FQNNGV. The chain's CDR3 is CASSRTGGRETQYF. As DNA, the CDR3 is TGTGCCAGCAGCCGAACGGGGGGCAGGGAGACCCAGTACTTC.

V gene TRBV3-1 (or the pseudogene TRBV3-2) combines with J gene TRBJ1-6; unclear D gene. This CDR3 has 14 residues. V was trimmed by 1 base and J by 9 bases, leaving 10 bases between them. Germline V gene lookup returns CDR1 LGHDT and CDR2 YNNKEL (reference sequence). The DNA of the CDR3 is TGTGCCAGCAGCCAAGCAATAGTGGTTTCACCCCTCCACTTT. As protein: CASSQAIVVSPLHF.

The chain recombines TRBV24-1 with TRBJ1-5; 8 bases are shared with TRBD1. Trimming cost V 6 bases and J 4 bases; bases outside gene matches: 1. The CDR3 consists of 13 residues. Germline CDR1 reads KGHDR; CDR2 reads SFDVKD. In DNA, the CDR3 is TGTGCCACCAGTTGGACAGGGAATCAGCCCCAGCATTTT. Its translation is CATSWTGNQPQHF.

The CDR3 nucleotides read TGTGCCAGTAGACAGACAGCTCCACCAAACTACACCTTC. It translates to CASRQTAPPNYTF. This chain links TRBV19 with TRBJ1-2; possibly TRBD1 for D (5 bases). The CDR3 runs 13 residues. The V end was cut by 6 bases, the J end by 10 bases, with 18 bases between. Germline loops: CDR1 LNHDA, CDR2 SQIVND (reference sequence).

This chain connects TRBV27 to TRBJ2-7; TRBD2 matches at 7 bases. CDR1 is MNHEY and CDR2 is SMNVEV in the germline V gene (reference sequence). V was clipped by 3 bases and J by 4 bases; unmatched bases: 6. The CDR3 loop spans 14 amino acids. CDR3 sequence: CASSFRGDIYEQYF. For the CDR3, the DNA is TGTGCCAGCAGTTTTCGGGGGGATATTTACGAGCAGTACTTC.

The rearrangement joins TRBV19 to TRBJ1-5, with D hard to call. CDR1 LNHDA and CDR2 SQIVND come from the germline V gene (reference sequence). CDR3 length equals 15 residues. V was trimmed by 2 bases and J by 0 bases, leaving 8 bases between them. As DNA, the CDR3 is TGTGCCAGTAGTATAATACAGTTTAGCAATCAGCCCCAGCATTTT. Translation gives CASSIIQFSNQPQHF.